This TCR beta chain comes out of a study of T cell repertoires in cytomegalovirus infection (dated by TCRdb to the late 2010s). Regarding the complete study: Donor HLA type was relevant to the analysis, because carriage of CMV infection together with the matching HLA type was indicated by public TCR beta signatures. What the study reported, not specific to this receptor: The ex vivo response was dominated by HLA-C-restricted CMV-specific TCR beta clonotypes, which also provided the single most frequent clonotype in two of eight donors. In both this cohort and an independent approximately 400-donor cohort, the cumulative frequency of public TCR beta family members distinguished carriers of CMV infection plus the relevant HLA type.

Note on this clonotype: Its target antigen remains unknown. No qualities accompany the bases; no much larger clone lies one base away.

The run used an Illumina HiSeq 1500. TCRdb took the public reads, trimmed them with fastp at Q25, ran MiXCR for clone calling and kept in-frame beta chains. CDR3 protein duplicates are merged, each entry listing the most common genes and DNA. This sample comprises over 150,000 distinct CDR3 sequences, roughly 19% of them detected only once. The top ten clones comprise 2.9% of the sample. CDR1 and CDR2 are read off the germline V gene as SGHTA and FQGNSA. V was cut back by 1 base and J by 8 bases, leaving a gap of 12 bases between them. Taken from cysteine to phenylalanine, the CDR3 has 14 residues. CDR3 DNA only is kept here, 42 bases in frame from base 1.

The sequence derives from a human donor in good health (CMV status not recorded). Some clones in this sample may be carry-over from other donors' samples. Sequencing was carried out using PBMCs. The chain was built from TRBV7-2 and TRBJ2-1, with the D call perhaps TRBD1 or TRBD2, each one matching 5 bases. The CDR3 protein is CASSLGWQGDEQFF. The DNA is TGTGCCAGCAGCTTAGGGTGGCAGGGAGATGAGCAGTTCTTC. Joined to the reference TRBV7-2 and TRBJ2-1 proteins, this CDR3 gives the full variable domain: GAGVSQSPSNKVTEKGKDVELRCDPISGHTALYWYRQSLGQGLEFLIYFQGNSAPDKSGLPSDRFSAERTGGSVSTLTIQRTQQEDSAVYLCASSLGWQGDEQFFGPGTRLTVL.